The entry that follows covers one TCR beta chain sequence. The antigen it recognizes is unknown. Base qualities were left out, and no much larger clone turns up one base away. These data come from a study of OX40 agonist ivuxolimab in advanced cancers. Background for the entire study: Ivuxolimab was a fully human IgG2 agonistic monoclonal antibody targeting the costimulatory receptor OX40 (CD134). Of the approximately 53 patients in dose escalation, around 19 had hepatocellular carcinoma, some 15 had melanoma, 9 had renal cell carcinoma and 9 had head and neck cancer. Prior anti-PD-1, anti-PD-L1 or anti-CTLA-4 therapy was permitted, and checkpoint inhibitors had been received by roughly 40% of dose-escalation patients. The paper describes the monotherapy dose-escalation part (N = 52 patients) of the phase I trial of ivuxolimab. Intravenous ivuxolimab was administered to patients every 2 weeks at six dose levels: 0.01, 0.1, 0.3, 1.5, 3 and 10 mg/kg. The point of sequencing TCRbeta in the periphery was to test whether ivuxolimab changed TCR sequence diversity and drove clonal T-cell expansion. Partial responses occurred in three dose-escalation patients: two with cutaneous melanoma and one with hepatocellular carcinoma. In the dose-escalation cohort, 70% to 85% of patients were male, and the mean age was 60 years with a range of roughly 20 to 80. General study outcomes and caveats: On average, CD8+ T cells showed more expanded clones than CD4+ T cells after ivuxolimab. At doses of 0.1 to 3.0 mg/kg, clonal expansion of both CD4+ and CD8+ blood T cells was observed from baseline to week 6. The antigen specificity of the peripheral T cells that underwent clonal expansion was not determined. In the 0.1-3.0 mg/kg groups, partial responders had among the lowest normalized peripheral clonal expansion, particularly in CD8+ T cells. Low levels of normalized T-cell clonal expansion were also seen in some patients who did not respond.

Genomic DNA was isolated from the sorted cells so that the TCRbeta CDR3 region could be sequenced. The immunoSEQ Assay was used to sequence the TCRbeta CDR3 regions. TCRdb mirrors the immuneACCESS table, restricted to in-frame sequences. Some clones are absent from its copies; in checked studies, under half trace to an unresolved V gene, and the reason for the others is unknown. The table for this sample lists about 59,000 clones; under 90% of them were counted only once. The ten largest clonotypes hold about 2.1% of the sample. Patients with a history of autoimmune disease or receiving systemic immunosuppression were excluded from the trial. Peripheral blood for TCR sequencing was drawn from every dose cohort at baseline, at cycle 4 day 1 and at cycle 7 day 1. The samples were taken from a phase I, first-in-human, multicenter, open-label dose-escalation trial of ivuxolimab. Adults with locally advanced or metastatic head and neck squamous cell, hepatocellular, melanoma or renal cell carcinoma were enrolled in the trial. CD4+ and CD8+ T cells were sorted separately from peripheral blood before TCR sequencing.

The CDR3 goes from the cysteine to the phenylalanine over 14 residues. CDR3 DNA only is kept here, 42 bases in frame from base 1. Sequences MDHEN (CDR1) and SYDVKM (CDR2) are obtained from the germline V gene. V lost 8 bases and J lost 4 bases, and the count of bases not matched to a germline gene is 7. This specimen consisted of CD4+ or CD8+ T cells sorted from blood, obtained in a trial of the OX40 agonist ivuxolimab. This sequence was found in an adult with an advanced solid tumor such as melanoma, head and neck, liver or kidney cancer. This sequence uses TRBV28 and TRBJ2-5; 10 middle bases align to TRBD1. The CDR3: CASQPWTGGETQYF. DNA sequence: TGTGCCAGCCAGCCTTGGACAGGGGGAGAGACCCAGTACTTC.